These T cell receptor beta chains were read from a single sample in a study of control samples from healthy donors and cancer patients. Clones were sequenced by immunoSEQ multiplex PCR, and TCRdb holds only the in-frame ones, with some missing. The sample includes 35,000 to 55,000 clones, more than 70% of them seen just once. The sample taken for sequencing was PBMCs. All receptors come from a woman aged 60-75 years with lung cancer. The CDR3 runs from the conserved cysteine through the conserved F or W. The order of the fields is D gene, V gene, clone size, CDR3 length, J gene, CDR3 DNA, CDR3 protein. D genes are given only for firm matches. Expanded clones get a size class; other rows say once, few or many, or leave the size out.

.	TRBV11-2	medium-sized	14	TRBJ1-4	TGTGCCAGCAGCTTAGATCAGGGTTGGGAAAAACTGTTTTTT	CASSLDQGWEKLFF
.	TRBV18	.	15	TRBJ1-1	TGTGCCAGCTCACCACAATCGGACGGTGACACTGAAGCTTTCTTT	CASSPQSDGDTEAFF
.	TRBV18	.	13	TRBJ2-7	TGTGCCAGCTCAGGAGGAGACTCCTACGAGCAGTACTTC	CASSGGDSYEQYF
.	TRBV7-2	.	15	TRBJ2-3	TGTGCCAGCAGAAACAATCCGACTAACACAGATACGCAGTATTTT	CASRNNPTNTDTQYF
TRBD1	TRBV4-3	once	13	TRBJ2-1	TGCGCCAGCAGCGGGACAGGGTACAATGAGCAGTTCTTC	CASSGTGYNEQFF
.	TRBV27	.	16	TRBJ1-5	TGTGCCAGCAGTTTATACGGGGGAAGGGGCAATCAGCCCCAGCATTTT	CASSLYGGRGNQPQHF
.	TRBV7-2	.	15	TRBJ2-7	TGTGCCAGCAGCCCAACGGGACGTACCAACTACGAGCAGTACTTC	CASSPTGRTNYEQYF
.	TRBV5-1	.	15	TRBJ2-2	TGCGCCAGCAGCGAGGATGGGACTTCCACCGGGGAGCTGTTTTTT	CASSEDGTSTGELFF
TRBD1	TRBV29-1	once	14	TRBJ2-3	TGCAGCGTTGGACAGGGGGGTAACGCAGATACGCAGTATTTT	CSVGQGGNADTQYF
.	TRBV29-1	.	15	TRBJ2-3	TGCAGCGTTTACCTTTACAGGGACGAGAAAGATACGCAGTATTTT	CSVYLYRDEKDTQYF
TRBD2	TRBV2	.	15	TRBJ2-5	TGTGCCAGCAGTGATTCTAGCGGGAGTCACGAGACCCAGTACTTC	CASSDSSGSHETQYF